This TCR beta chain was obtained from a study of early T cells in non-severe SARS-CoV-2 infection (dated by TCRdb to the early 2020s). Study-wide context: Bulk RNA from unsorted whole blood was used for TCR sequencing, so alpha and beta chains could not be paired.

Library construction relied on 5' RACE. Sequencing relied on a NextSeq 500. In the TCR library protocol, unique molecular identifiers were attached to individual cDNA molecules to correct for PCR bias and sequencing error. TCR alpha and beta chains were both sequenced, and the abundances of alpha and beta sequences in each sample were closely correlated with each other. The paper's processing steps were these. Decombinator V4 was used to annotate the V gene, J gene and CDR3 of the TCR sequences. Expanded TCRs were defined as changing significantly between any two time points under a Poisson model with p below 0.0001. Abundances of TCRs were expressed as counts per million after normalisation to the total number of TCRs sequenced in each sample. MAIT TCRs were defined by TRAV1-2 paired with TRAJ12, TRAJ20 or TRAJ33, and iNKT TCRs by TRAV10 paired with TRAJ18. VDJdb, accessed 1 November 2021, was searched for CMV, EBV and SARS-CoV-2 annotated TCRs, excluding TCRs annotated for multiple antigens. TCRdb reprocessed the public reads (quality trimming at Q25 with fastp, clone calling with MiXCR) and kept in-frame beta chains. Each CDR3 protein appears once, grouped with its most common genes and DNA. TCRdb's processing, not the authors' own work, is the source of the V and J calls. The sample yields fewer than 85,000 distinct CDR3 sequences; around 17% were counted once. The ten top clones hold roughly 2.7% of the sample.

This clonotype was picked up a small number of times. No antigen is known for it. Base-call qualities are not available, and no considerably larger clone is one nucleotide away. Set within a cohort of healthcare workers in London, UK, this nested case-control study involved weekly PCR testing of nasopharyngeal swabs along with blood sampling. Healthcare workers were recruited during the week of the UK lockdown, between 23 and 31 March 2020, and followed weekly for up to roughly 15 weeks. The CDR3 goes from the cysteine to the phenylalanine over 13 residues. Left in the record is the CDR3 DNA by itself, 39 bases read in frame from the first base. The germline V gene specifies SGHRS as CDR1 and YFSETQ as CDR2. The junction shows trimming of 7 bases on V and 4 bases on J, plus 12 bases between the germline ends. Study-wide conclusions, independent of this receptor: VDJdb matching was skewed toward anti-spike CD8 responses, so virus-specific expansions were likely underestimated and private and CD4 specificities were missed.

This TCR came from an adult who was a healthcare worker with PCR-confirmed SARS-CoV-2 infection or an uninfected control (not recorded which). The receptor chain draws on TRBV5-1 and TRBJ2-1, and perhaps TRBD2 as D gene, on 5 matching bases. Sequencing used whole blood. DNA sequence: TGCGCCAGCCGGGGTGATGGATACAATGAGCAGTTCTTC. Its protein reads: CASRGDGYNEQFF. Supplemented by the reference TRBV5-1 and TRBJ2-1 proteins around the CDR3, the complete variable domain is KAGVTQTPRYLIKTRGQQVTLSCSPISGHRSVSWYQQTPGQGLQFLFEYFSETQRNKGNFPGRFSGRQFSNSRSEMNVSTLELGDSALYLCASRGDGYNEQFFGPGTRLTVL.